This T cell receptor beta chain appears in the sequencing data of a study of T-cell reconstitution after alpha-beta-depleted transplantation in children. Study observations and caveats: TCRbeta diversity was high at day 60 in some patients (a result of surviving recipient T cells and thymic progenitors). Several hundred expanded graft clones reportedly supplied alpha-beta T cells about two months after transplant. A year post-transplant, T-cell counts and diversity derived mostly from newly produced T cells.

Construction of the TCRbeta library involved unique molecular identifiers. Each CDR3 protein is one row after TCRdb ran MiXCR on the PCR reads. The sample lists fewer than 750,000 distinct CDR3 sequences, roughly a quarter occurring once. To note about this clonotype: Its antigen is unknown.

The TCR comes from a boy younger than two with Wiskott-Aldrich syndrome, due to receive a stem cell transplant. The specimen was PBMCs, collected before TCRalphabeta/CD19-depleted stem cell transplant.

DNA of the CDR3: TGCAGCGGAAAAGGGCGCCCTGGCTCCTACAATGAGCAGTTCTTC. This sequence encodes CSGKGRPGSYNEQFF. The chain links TRBV29-1 to TRBJ2-1; D gene unclear. The CDR3 consists of 15 residues. Germline CDR1 reads SQVTM; CDR2 reads ANQGSEA. The V gene lost 7 bases and the J gene lost 0 bases, with 16 bases spanning the gap.